Following are 29 T cell receptor beta chains from one sample sequenced in a study of blood T cell repertoires in COVID-19. Generated by immunoSEQ multiplex PCR, the TCRdb table keeps only in-frame clones and is missing some. The sample consists of 250,000 to 300,000 clones, 75% to 95% of them appearing once. Material for sequencing was PBMCs or T cells enriched from blood (not recorded which). All receptors derive from a woman in her thirties who had recovered from COVID-19.

This chain joins TRBV29-1 and TRBJ2-3; D may be TRBD1 (6 bases). The CDR3 is 15 amino acids. CDR1 SQVTM and CDR2 ANQGSEA come from the germline V gene. Trimming took 2 bases from V and 4 from J, leaving 16 bases between them. The chain's CDR3 is CSVETPRGGSDTQYF. The CDR3, as DNA: TGCAGCGTTGAAACACCCAGAGGGGGATCAGATACGCAGTATTTT.

This clone was recorded once. V is TRBV7-3 and J is TRBJ2-1; D possibly corresponds to TRBD1 (7 bases). This CDR3 has 14 amino acids. Germline V gene lookup returns CDR1 SGHTA and CDR2 FQGTGA. The germline V and J ends were trimmed by 3 bases and 8 bases, with 14 bases remaining between them. CDR3 protein: CASSFGGGGDEQFF. Written as DNA, the CDR3 is TGTGCCAGCAGCTTCGGAGGGGGCGGGGATGAGCAGTTCTTC.

The J gene is TRBJ1-1, the V gene TRBV7-9; D is possibly TRBD1 (5 bases). The CDR3 is made up of 14 amino acids. The V and J ends lost 3 bases and 2 bases respectively, with 10 bases between them. Germline loops: CDR1 SEHNR, CDR2 FQNEAQ (reference sequence). Here the CDR3 reads CASSLTDSNTEAFF. As DNA, the CDR3 is TGTGCCAGCAGCTTGACCGACAGTAACACTGAAGCTTTCTTT.

The gene calls are TRBV10-1 and TRBJ2-3; 8 bases map to TRBD2. Germline V gene data show CDR1 as WNHNN and CDR2 as SYGVQD (reference sequence). The CDR3 totals 17 residues. V trimming: 0 bases; J trimming: 3 bases; junction bases outside the gene matches: 8. The CDR3 DNA is TGCGCCAGCAGTGAGTCGGTTGGCGGGAGGCTGACAGATACGCAGTATTTT. Translated: CASSESVGGRLTDTQYF.

The V gene is TRBV5-1, the J gene TRBJ1-2; the D gene is possibly TRBD1 (5 bases). V was trimmed by 0 bases and J by 6 bases, leaving 15 bases between them. Germline V lookup: CDR1 SGHRS, CDR2 YFSETQ. This CDR3 spans 15 amino acids. The CDR3 region is CASSLEAKEGDGYTF. The CDR3 DNA follows: TGCGCCAGCAGCTTGGAGGCCAAGGAAGGGGATGGCTACACCTTC.

V and J are TRBV3-1 (or the pseudogene TRBV3-2) and TRBJ2-7; 11 nucleotides agree with TRBD2. Germline V CDR1 and CDR2: LGHDT, YNNKEL (reference sequence). CDR3 length equals 19 residues. Unmatched junction bases numbered 13, after V lost 1 base and J lost 2 bases. This CDR3 reads CASSQAGLAGTLGTYEQYF. The DNA for the CDR3 is TGTGCCAGCAGCCAAGCCGGACTAGCGGGCACACTTGGCACCTACGAGCAGTACTTC.

This sequence joins TRBV19 and TRBJ2-7, with 10 bases fitting TRBD1. The V gene end was trimmed by 4 bases and the J gene end by 6 bases; junction bases not matched to a gene: 9. The CDR3 has 15 amino acids. Germline V lookup: CDR1 LNHDA, CDR2 SQIVND (reference sequence). DNA of the CDR3: TGTGCCAGTAGTACCTCCGGGACAGGGGCGTCCGAGCAGTACTTC. Translated, it gives CASSTSGTGASEQYF.

Written as DNA, the CDR3 is TGCGCCAGCAGCCAAGGACTGGCGGGAGGGCCAACCGGGGAGCTGTTTTTT. Encoded protein: CASSQGLAGGPTGELFF. The chain joins TRBV4-3 to TRBJ2-2; 9 bases map to TRBD2. Germline V gives CDR1 LGHNA, CDR2 YSLEER. Trimming took 1 base from V and 5 from J; bases not matched to a gene: 8. The CDR3 spans 17 residues.

This chain connects TRBV19 to TRBJ1-4; D is unclear. Germline-derived CDR1 and CDR2 are LNHDA and SQIVND (reference sequence). CDR3 length: 15 residues. Trimming took 6 bases from V and 7 from J, leaving 18 bases between them. CDR3 DNA: TGTGCCAGTAGACCCATACATGGAGGATCTGAAAAACTGTTTTTT. Its protein product is CASRPIHGGSEKLFF.

The V gene is TRBV5-4, the J gene TRBJ2-3, with 7 bases that match TRBD2. The V gene end was trimmed by 0 bases and the J gene end by 0 bases; junction bases not matched to a gene: 13. Germline CDR1 reads SGHNT; CDR2 reads YYREEE (reference sequence). The CDR3 is 19 amino acids. This CDR3 is CASSLDLSGPGLSTDTQYF. CDR3 sequence (DNA): TGTGCCAGCAGCTTGGATCTTAGCGGGCCAGGCCTTAGCACAGATACGCAGTATTTT.

V gene TRBV28 combines with J gene TRBJ2-7; D is possibly TRBD2 (5 bases). Trimming took 6 bases from V and 6 from J, leaving 21 bases between them. Germline CDR1 and CDR2: MDHEN and SYDVKM. The CDR3 contains 15 residues. The CDR3 bases are TGTGCCAGCAGACCCCACGGAGGCAAAGGCTCCGAGCAGTACTTC. Translated: CASRPHGGKGSEQYF.

The chain couples TRBV6-2 or TRBV6-3 to TRBJ2-7; 7 bases match TRBD1. The junction had 6 bases not matched to a gene; V was cut back by 5 bases and J by 5 bases. The CDR3 length is 13 residues. Per the germline V gene, CDR1 is MNHEY and CDR2 is SVGEGT. Written as DNA, the CDR3 is TGTGCCAGCAGTCCCCCCGGGACAGACGAGCAGTACTTC. Amino acid sequence: CASSPPGTDEQYF.

This clone was seen a single time. The chain combines TRBV7-9 with TRBJ1-6; D is unclear. Trimming pared 5 bases from V and 6 bases from J, leaving 8 bases between. Germline V gene data show CDR1 as SEHNR and CDR2 as FQNEAQ (reference sequence). This CDR3 is 13 amino acids long. This chain's CDR3 is CASSPSPNSPLHF. CDR3 nucleotides: TGTGCCAGCAGCCCTAGCCCTAATTCACCCCTCCACTTT.

The chain is built from TRBV19 and TRBJ2-2; 9 nucleotides match TRBD2. The CDR3 consists of 18 residues. The trim removed 1 base at V and 4 bases at J, leaving 10 bases unmatched. From germline, CDR1 is LNHDA and CDR2 SQIVND (reference sequence). CDR3 nucleotides: TGTGCCAGTAGTATAGCCCCCTTAGCGGGAGCTTTCACCGGGGAGCTGTTTTTT. Translating gives CASSIAPLAGAFTGELFF.

The rearrangement links TRBV19 to TRBJ2-5; D not resolved. The V end lost 9 bases, the J end lost 5 bases, and 4 bases lay between the germline ends. The CDR3 has 9 residues. Germline loops: CDR1 LNHDA, CDR2 SQIVND (reference sequence). Written as DNA, the CDR3 is TGTGCCAGCGGGGAGACCCAGTACTTC. This codes for CASGETQYF.

The chain couples TRBV4-3 to TRBJ2-1, with 9 bases matching TRBD2. The CDR3 has 15 residues. The germline V gene has CDR1 LGHNA and CDR2 YSLEER. V was pared by 0 bases and J by 6 bases, with 3 bases of the junction left unmatched. The CDR3 reads CASSQDSGSLNEQFF. The DNA for the CDR3 is TGCGCCAGCAGCCAAGATAGCGGGAGTCTCAATGAGCAGTTCTTC.

CDR3 region: CASSHGTSVGSGDTQYF. The CDR3 DNA follows: TGTGCCAGCAGCCACGGGACTAGCGTGGGATCGGGTGATACGCAGTATTTT. This chain uses TRBV3-1 (or the pseudogene TRBV3-2) with TRBJ2-3, with 10 bases matching TRBD2. Per the germline V gene, CDR1 is LGHDT and CDR2 is YNNKEL (reference sequence). This CDR3 has 17 residues. The V gene end was trimmed by 3 bases and the J gene end by 6 bases; junction bases not matched to a gene: 12.

This rearrangement joins TRBV30 to TRBJ2-7, with 8 bases matching TRBD1. This CDR3 region has 12 residues. Losses at the gene ends were 3 bases for V and 2 bases for J; bases not matched to a gene: 0. In germline, CDR1 is GTSNPN, CDR2 SVGIG (reference sequence). Here the CDR3 DNA reads TGTGCCTGGAGACAGGGGGCCTACGAGCAGTACTTC. This translates into CAWRQGAYEQYF.

The chain uses TRBV30 and TRBJ1-4; a possible D gene is TRBD1 (5 bases). This CDR3 is built from 14 residues. The germline V gene encodes CDR1 GTSNPN and CDR2 SVGIG (reference sequence). V shed 0 bases and J shed 8 bases, with 13 bases lying between them. The CDR3 region is CAWSVRGGLEKLFF. The DNA of the CDR3 is TGTGCCTGGAGTGTACGGGGGGGACTCGAAAAACTGTTTTTT.

The genes are TRBV30 and TRBJ2-7; D possibly corresponds to TRBD2 (6 bases). CDR3 length equals 11 residues. Per the germline V gene, CDR1 is GTSNPN and CDR2 is SVGIG (reference sequence). V lost 5 bases and J lost 3, with 8 bases in between. Written as DNA, the CDR3 is TGTGCCTGGGCCGGGGGCTACGAGCAGTACTTC. Protein product: CAWAGGYEQYF. The full variable domain, completed using reference TRBV30 and TRBJ2-7, is SQTIHQWPATLVQPVGSPLSLECTVEGTSNPNLYWYRQAAGRGLQLLFYSVGIGQISSEVPQNLSASRPQDRQFILSSKKLLLSDSGFYLCAWAGGYEQYFGPGTRLTVT.

The J gene is TRBJ2-3, the V gene TRBV7-9; TRBD2 matches at 9 bases. The junction had 12 bases not matched to a gene; V was cut back by 2 bases and J by 3 bases. The CDR3 spans 18 residues. Per germline, CDR1 SEHNR and CDR2 FQNEAQ (reference sequence). This CDR3 is CASSLKLLSGSRTDTQYF. The DNA of the CDR3 is TGTGCCAGCAGCTTAAAACTACTTAGCGGGAGTAGAACAGATACGCAGTATTTT.

The rearrangement uses TRBV11-1 and TRBJ2-5; D is undetermined. The CDR3 is 13 amino acids. CDR1 and CDR2 (germline): SGHAT, FQDESV (reference sequence). V was clipped by 4 bases and J by 1 base, with 7 bases between them. The CDR3 bases are TGTGCCAGCAGCTCCAATCCCCAAGAGACCCAGTACTTC. Translated, it gives CASSSNPQETQYF.

This CDR3 is CASSWTTATDTQYF. The CDR3 DNA sequence: TGTGCCAGCAGCTGGACAACCGCCACAGATACGCAGTATTTT. This chain connects TRBV7-9 to TRBJ2-3; maybe TRBD1 (5 bases). This CDR3 region has 14 residues. V lost 4 bases to trimming and J lost 2 bases, with 10 bases between them. Germline V gene data show CDR1 as SEHNR and CDR2 as FQNEAQ (reference sequence).

V and J are TRBV7-6 and TRBJ2-5; 13 nucleotides line up with TRBD2. This CDR3 has 19 residues. The germline V gene encodes CDR1 SGHVS and CDR2 FNYEAQ. J was trimmed by 1 base and V by 0 bases; bases with no gene match: 8. The CDR3 sequence is CASSLAPRLAGGSQETQYF. The CDR3 DNA follows: TGTGCCAGCAGCTTAGCGCCGAGACTAGCGGGAGGCTCCCAAGAGACCCAGTACTTC.

J is TRBJ2-4 and V is TRBV5-4; 13 bases map to TRBD2. Trimming removed 4 bases from V and 1 base from J; junction bases left unmatched: 2. Germline values: CDR1 SGHNT, CDR2 YYREEE (reference sequence). The CDR3 runs 16 residues. CDR3 residues: CASSGGLAGAKNIQYF. The CDR3 DNA reads as TGTGCCAGCAGCGGGGGACTAGCGGGGGCCAAAAACATTCAGTACTTC.

This rearrangement joins TRBV9 to TRBJ1-1; D is perhaps TRBD1 (5 bases). Germline assignment: CDR1 SGDLS and CDR2 YYNGEE. This CDR3 region has 12 residues. The V and J ends lost 7 bases and 0 bases respectively, with 7 bases between them. In DNA form, the CDR3 reads TGTGCCAGCGCGGGGGTGAACACTGAAGCTTTCTTT. Protein product: CASAGVNTEAFF.

This sequence joins TRBV27 and TRBJ1-4; 9 positions agree with TRBD1. The CDR3 length is 14 residues. The V gene end was trimmed by 4 bases and the J gene end by 6 bases; junction bases not matched to a gene: 3. Germline V gene sequence: CDR1 MNHEY, CDR2 SMNVEV (reference sequence). As DNA, the CDR3 is TGTGCCAGCAGTTCACGGACAGGGGATGAAAAACTGTTTTTT. Protein: CASSSRTGDEKLFF.

V is TRBV5-1 and J is TRBJ2-7; 13 bases line up with TRBD2. This CDR3 has 15 amino acids. V lost 6 bases, J lost 2 bases, and 5 bases stayed unmatched. Per germline, CDR1 SGHRS and CDR2 YFSETQ. The CDR3 nucleotides are TGCGCCAGCACAATACTAGCGGGAGGGCCCTACGAGCAGTACTTC. Translation gives CASTILAGGPYEQYF.

V and J are TRBV25-1 and TRBJ1-5; no clear D gene. This CDR3 is built from 14 residues. Germline V CDR1 and CDR2: MGHDK, SYGVNS. V was pared by 6 bases and J by 2 bases, with 11 bases between. The CDR3 bases are TGTGCCAGCAGCCCCGTAGGAGGCAATCAGCCCCAGCATTTT. Amino acids: CASSPVGGNQPQHF. The full variable domain, rest sourced from reference TRBV25-1 and TRBJ1-5, is EADIYQTPRYLVIGTGKKITLECSQTMGHDKMYWYQQDPGMELHLIHYSYGVNSTEKGDLSSESTVSRIRTEHFPLTLESARPSHTSQYLCASSPVGGNQPQHFGDGTRLSIL.